This record looks at one TCR beta chain sequence and its context. The target antigen is unknown. The source of the sample is a study of CD8+ T cells in alopecia areata. Germline CDR1 SQVTM, CDR2 ANQGSEA. V gave up 4 bases and J gave up 2 bases, with 15 bases separating them. The CDR3 is 14 residues long. The study's findings and limits: Mice showed TCR sharing more clearly than patients did, possibly owing to HLA.

Sequencing templates came from extracted RNA that was reverse transcribed into cDNA. Some clones are missing from TCRdb's copy, which holds only in-frame ones; the method was immunoSEQ multiplex PCR. Seen here are approximately 120,000 clones, about 46% observed once, and the top ten hold roughly a tenth. The receptor was derived from a human donor with alopecia areata. The chain uses TRBV29-1 and TRBJ2-7, with a possible D match to TRBD2 (5 bases). Source material: NKG2D-low CD8+ T cells sorted from blood. CDR3 nucleotides: TGCAGCGTTGTAGGAGAGGGTGGGGCCTACGAGCAGTACTTC. Encoded protein: CSVVGEGGAYEQYF.